These 30 T cell receptor beta chains were all obtained from the same sample, sequenced in a study of graft-versus-host responses after intestinal transplantation. The antigens these receptors bind are not known. The table came from immunoSEQ multiplex PCR; TCRdb's copy has only in-frame clones and leaves some out. This sample has 90,000 to 120,000 clones; about 88% occur once, and the top ten carry around 0.9%. The material was unstimulated CD4+ T cells sorted from spleen or lymph node cells, obtained before intestinal transplant. These receptors came from a human donor who received an intestinal transplant.

The chain uses TRBV9 and TRBJ2-3, with unresolved D. CDR3 length equals 16 residues. Per the germline V gene, CDR1 is SGDLS and CDR2 is YYNGEE. Trimming shortened V by 4 bases and J by 4 bases, and 19 bases separated the two germline ends. The CDR3 loop reads CASSWGVGISPDTQYF. As DNA, the CDR3 is TGTGCCAGCAGCTGGGGTGTCGGTATTAGTCCAGATACGCAGTATTTT.

V usage is TRBV5-1 and J usage is TRBJ1-1, with D unresolved. Trimming shortened V by 0 bases and J by 0 bases, and 6 bases separated the two germline ends. CDR1 SGHRS and CDR2 YFSETQ come from the germline V gene. This CDR3 region has 14 residues. DNA for the CDR3: TGCGCCAGCAGCTTGGTTTCCCTGAACACTGAAGCTTTCTTT. It translates to CASSLVSLNTEAFF.

In this sample, this clone turned up once. J is TRBJ1-1 and V is TRBV5-1, with D possibly matching TRBD1 (5 bases). CDR1 and CDR2 from the germline V gene are SGHRS and YFSETQ. Trimming removed 0 bases from V and 1 base from J, with 13 bases in between. The CDR3 sequence is 16 residues long. CDR3 loop: CASSLGDRPANTEAFF. CDR3 DNA: TGCGCCAGCAGCTTGGGGGACCGACCGGCGAACACTGAAGCTTTCTTT.

This clone was seen a single time. The chain uses TRBV5-4 and TRBJ1-1; D possibly corresponds to TRBD1 (6 bases). CDR3 size: 14 residues. From germline, CDR1 is SGHNT and CDR2 YYREEE (reference sequence). Trimming shortened V by 4 bases and J by 2 bases, and 12 bases separated the two germline ends. The CDR3 loop is CASSRRQVNTEAFF. The CDR3 DNA reads TGTGCCAGCAGCCGTAGACAGGTTAACACTGAAGCTTTCTTT. Variable domain in full (rest from reference TRBV5-4 and TRBJ1-1): ETGVTQSPTHLIKTRGQQVTLRCSSQSGHNTVSWYQQALGQGPQFIFQYYREEENGRGNFPPRFSGLQFPNYSSELNVNALELDDSALYLCASSRRQVNTEAFFGQGTRLTVV.

The rearrangement joins TRBV7-2 to TRBJ1-2, with D possibly matching TRBD1 (6 bases). Trimming stripped 1 base from V and 5 bases from J, with 8 bases between. CDR3 size: 13 residues. From germline, CDR1 is SGHTA and CDR2 FQGNSA. CDR3 DNA sequence: TGTGCCAGCAGCTTAGGACAGGATTATGGCTACACCTTC. Protein: CASSLGQDYGYTF.

J is TRBJ1-5 and V is TRBV2, with D perhaps TRBD1 (5 bases). This CDR3 region has 13 residues. Germline V CDR1 and CDR2: SNHLY, FYNNEI. Deletions cut 7 bases from V and 3 bases from J, with 10 bases between. The CDR3 protein is CASNRRHNQPQHF. The DNA of the CDR3 is TGTGCCAGCAACAGGAGGCACAATCAGCCCCAGCATTTT.

The chain is built from TRBV18 and TRBJ1-1; D is undetermined. Trimming pared 2 bases from V and 8 bases from J, leaving 12 bases between. Germline V gene data show CDR1 as KGHSH and CDR2 as LQKENI. The CDR3 has 13 amino acids. CDR3 in DNA: TGTGCCAGCTCACCAACTCCGGATAGCGAAGCTTTCTTT. This sequence encodes CASSPTPDSEAFF.

The table lists this clone with a few counts. The chain has TRBV19 and TRBJ1-2; the D is unclear. Germline loops: CDR1 LNHDA, CDR2 SQIVND (reference sequence). CDR3 length: 14 amino acids. Trimming stripped 5 bases from V and 7 bases from J, with 17 bases between. The CDR3 DNA reads TGTGCCAGTAGTTTTCAAGACGGTCCTGGTGGCTACACCTTC. Its translation is CASSFQDGPGGYTF.

For this clone: At one boundary the junction diverges from the germline segment, which might be a read error. This chain connects TRBV5-1 to TRBJ1-2; possibly TRBD1 for D (6 bases). Germline CDR1 and CDR2: SGHRS and YFSETQ. CDR3 length: 15 amino acids. DNA of the CDR3: TGTGCCAGCAGCAGACCTGGACAGCACGTCTATGGCTACTCCTTC. As protein: CASSRPGQHVYGYSF. Full variable domain (rest looked up from reference TRBV5-1 and TRBJ1-2): KAGVTQTPRYLIKTRGQQVTLSCSPISGHRSVSWYQQTPGQGLQFLFEYFSETQRNKGNFPGRFSGRQFSNSRSEMNVSTLELGDSALYLCASSRPGQHVYGYSFGSGTRLTVV.

This clone showed up just a few times. The junction does not match germline at one end; this may be a read error. The rearrangement uses TRBV5-4 and TRBJ2-7; tentative D call: TRBD2 (5 bases). The germline gives CDR1 SGHNT, CDR2 YYREEE (reference sequence). The CDR3 is 12 residues long. CDR3 bases: TGTGCCAGCAGCTTGGCCGAGAGGGTACCGTCCTTC. This gives the protein CASSLAERVPSF.

The chain has TRBV5-4 and TRBJ2-2, with TRBD2 matching 13 bases. Per the germline V gene, CDR1 is SGHNT and CDR2 is YYREEE (reference sequence). CDR3 length: 18 amino acids. Germline trimming cut 4 bases from V and 8 bases from J; bases unmatched to any gene: 14. Here the CDR3 reads CASSRLAGGPHFAGELFF. CDR3 coding DNA: TGTGCCAGCAGCAGACTAGCGGGGGGCCCCCACTTCGCTGGGGAGCTGTTTTTT.

Here the CDR3 DNA reads TGTGCCAGCAGCTTACCATACCCTATCTCACAGGGGGCGAATGAGCAGTTCTTC. It specifies CASSLPYPISQGANEQFF. The V gene is TRBV13, the J gene TRBJ2-1, with TRBD1 matching over 9 bases. The CDR3 has 18 residues. Trimming took 2 bases from V and 7 from J; bases not matched to a gene: 15. CDR1 and CDR2 (germline): PRHDT, FYEKMQ (reference sequence).

V usage is TRBV6-1 and J usage is TRBJ1-4, with no clear D. The CDR3 extends over 14 amino acids. Germline lookup yields CDR1 MNHNS and CDR2 SASEGT. The V end was cut by 6 bases, the J end by 7 bases, with 15 bases between. This chain's CDR3 is CASRTSASPEKLFF. The CDR3 nucleotides are TGTGCCAGCAGAACATCAGCCTCGCCTGAAAAACTGTTTTTT.

This chain links TRBV7-6 with TRBJ1-4; 9 bases match TRBD1. Germline lookup yields CDR1 SGHVS and CDR2 FNYEAQ. Losses at the gene ends were 5 bases for V and 7 bases for J; bases not matched to a gene: 8. This CDR3 has 15 residues. CDR3: CASSEGQGSTEKLFF. The CDR3 DNA reads TGTGCCAGCAGCGAGGGACAGGGAAGTACTGAAAAACTGTTTTTT.

V gene TRBV4-1 combines with J gene TRBJ1-6; D remains ambiguous. This CDR3 contains 17 residues. The V gene lost 1 base and the J gene lost 7 bases, with 17 bases spanning the gap. Germline CDR1 and CDR2: MGHRA and YSYEKL. The CDR3 protein is CASSQGNIVKGNSPLHF. The CDR3 DNA is TGCGCCAGCAGCCAAGGGAACATCGTCAAAGGGAATTCACCCCTCCACTTT.

The chain carries TRBV12-5 and TRBJ1-5; D is ambiguous. CDR1 is LGHNT, CDR2 FRNRAP, per germline. The ends were cut back, 4 bases at V and 0 bases at J, with 13 bases in the middle. The CDR3 has 16 residues. CDR3: CASGSATAYSNQPQHF. CDR3 bases: TGTGCTAGTGGTTCCGCGACGGCGTATAGCAATCAGCCCCAGCATTTT.

V and J are TRBV6-5 and TRBJ2-7; D remains ambiguous. The CDR3 length is 13 residues. Trimming pared 0 bases from V and 5 bases from J, leaving 8 bases between. Germline V gene data show CDR1 as MNHEY and CDR2 as SVGAGI. The CDR3 DNA follows: TGTGCCAGCAGTTACTCTCCCCGCCACGAGCAGTACTTC. Its translation: CASSYSPRHEQYF.

CDR3 sequence reads: CASSGQTNQPQHF. DNA of the CDR3: TGCGCCAGCAGCGGGCAGACGAATCAGCCCCAGCATTTT. This sequence joins TRBV5-1 and TRBJ1-5; D unclear. From germline, CDR1 is SGHRS and CDR2 YFSETQ. Trimming removed 4 bases from V and 4 bases from J, with 9 bases in between. CDR3 length: 13 residues.

The rearrangement uses TRBV4-1 and TRBJ2-2, with 11 bases that match TRBD2. Germline values: CDR1 MGHRA, CDR2 YSYEKL. V lost 4 bases and J lost 6; bases outside the gene matches: 10. The CDR3 length is 17 residues. This CDR3 is CASSLVTSGRRAGELFF. CDR3 nucleotide sequence: TGCGCCAGCAGCCTTGTTACTAGCGGGAGAAGGGCCGGGGAGCTGTTTTTT.

The chain carries TRBV2 and TRBJ1-6; TRBD1 matches 10 bases. CDR1 and CDR2 from the germline V gene are SNHLY and FYNNEI. V was clipped by 6 bases and J by 7 bases; unmatched bases: 3. This CDR3 has 14 residues. The CDR3: CASSGQGGNSPLHF. Written as DNA, the CDR3 is TGTGCCAGCAGCGGACAGGGGGGAAATTCACCCCTCCACTTT. The full variable domain, with the rest looked up from reference TRBV2 and TRBJ1-6, is EPEVTQTPSHQVTQMGQEVILRCVPISNHLYFYWYRQILGQKVEFLVSFYNNEISEKSEIFDDQFSVERPDGSNFTLKIRSTKLEDSAMYFCASSGQGGNSPLHFGNGTRLTVT.

V usage is TRBV19 and J usage is TRBJ1-5, with unresolved D. The CDR3 sequence is 14 residues long. The germline V gene has CDR1 LNHDA and CDR2 SQIVND (reference sequence). Trimming removed 8 bases from V and 0 bases from J, with 11 bases in between. The CDR3 nucleotides are TGTGCCAGTGGGAGGACCTATAGCAATCAGCCCCAGCATTTT. Amino acid sequence: CASGRTYSNQPQHF.

The genes are TRBV10-3 and TRBJ2-3, with 12 nucleotides matching TRBD2. Germline CDR1 ENHRY, CDR2 SYGVKD. V gave up 9 bases and J gave up 2 bases; unmatched junction bases: 6. The CDR3 has 15 residues. The CDR3 DNA reads TGTGCCATAAGGACTAGCGGGGATGCCACAGATACGCAGTATTTT. Amino acid sequence: CAIRTSGDATDTQYF.

The chain couples TRBV7-9 to TRBJ2-7; no clear D. Germline loops: CDR1 SEHNR, CDR2 FQNEAQ (reference sequence). The CDR3 totals 13 residues. The V and J ends lost 3 bases and 2 bases respectively, with 8 bases between them. The CDR3 loop reads CASSLTGPYEQYF. The CDR3, as DNA: TGTGCCAGCAGCTTGACGGGCCCCTACGAGCAGTACTTC.

The J gene is TRBJ2-1, the V gene TRBV7-3; 9 nucleotides match TRBD2. The CDR3 totals 14 residues. Germline V gives CDR1 SGHTA, CDR2 FQGTGA. The V segment lost 5 bases and the J segment 8 bases; nucleotides outside the gene matches: 7. CDR3 coding DNA: TGTGCCAGCAGCGGCGGGAGGGCCGTTGATGAGCAGTTCTTC. Encoded protein: CASSGGRAVDEQFF.

This chain joins TRBV9 and TRBJ1-5; D remains unclear. CDR3 length: 14 amino acids. Trimming removed 2 bases from V and 4 bases from J, with 10 bases in between. Per germline, CDR1 SGDLS and CDR2 YYNGEE. CDR3: CASSVGLGNQPQHF. CDR3 bases: TGTGCCAGCAGCGTCGGACTGGGAAATCAGCCCCAGCATTTT. The full variable domain, with the rest looked up from reference TRBV9 and TRBJ1-5, is DSGVTQTPKHLITATGQRVTLRCSPRSGDLSVYWYQQSLDQGLQFLIQYYNGEERAKGNILERFSAQQFPDLHSELNLSSLELGDSALYFCASSVGLGNQPQHFGDGTRLSIL.

Worth noting for this clone: Germline is not matched at one junction end, which may reflect a read error. This rearrangement joins TRBV6-1 to TRBJ1-2; D ambiguous. CDR1 is MNHNS and CDR2 is SASEGT in the germline V gene. This CDR3 contains 13 residues. CDR3 loop: CAISEVEHYGYTF. CDR3 nucleotide sequence: TGTGCCATCAGTGAAGTCGAACACTATGGCTACACCTTC.

The rearrangement uses TRBV19 and TRBJ2-5; 10 nucleotides line up with TRBD2. Trimming removed 6 bases from V and 2 bases from J; junction bases left unmatched: 12. Germline loops: CDR1 LNHDA, CDR2 SQIVND (reference sequence). The CDR3 sequence is 17 residues long. Here the CDR3 reads CASSPRISGGPQETQYF. CDR3 nucleotides: TGTGCCAGTAGCCCCAGGATTAGCGGGGGGCCACAAGAGACCCAGTACTTC.

The chain has TRBV20-1 and TRBJ2-5; D is ambiguous. Trimming stripped 2 bases from V and 4 bases from J, with 5 bases between. CDR1 and CDR2 (germline): DFQATT, SNEGSKA (reference sequence). The length of the CDR3 is 11 residues. The CDR3 nucleotides are TGCAGTGCTAGACCGGGAGAGACCCAGTACTTC. It encodes CSARPGETQYF.

This chain links TRBV18 with TRBJ1-4, with D possibly being TRBD1 (5 bases). The CDR3 sequence is 18 residues long. Germline V gives CDR1 KGHSH, CDR2 LQKENI. Trimming pared 2 bases from V and 3 bases from J, leaving 19 bases between. The DNA for the CDR3 is TGTGCCAGCTCACCATGGTTTCCCGGGGCATCTCCTAATGAAAAACTGTTTTTT. As protein: CASSPWFPGASPNEKLFF.

V and J are TRBV5-1 and TRBJ1-1; 7 bases fit TRBD1. The germline V gene encodes CDR1 SGHRS and CDR2 YFSETQ. The CDR3 extends over 15 amino acids. The J segment lost 4 bases and the V segment lost 2 bases, leaving 8 bases of the junction unmatched. The CDR3 coding sequence is TGCGCCAGCAGCTTACAGGGGCGGGGGAGCACTGAAGCTTTCTTT. It encodes CASSLQGRGSTEAFF.